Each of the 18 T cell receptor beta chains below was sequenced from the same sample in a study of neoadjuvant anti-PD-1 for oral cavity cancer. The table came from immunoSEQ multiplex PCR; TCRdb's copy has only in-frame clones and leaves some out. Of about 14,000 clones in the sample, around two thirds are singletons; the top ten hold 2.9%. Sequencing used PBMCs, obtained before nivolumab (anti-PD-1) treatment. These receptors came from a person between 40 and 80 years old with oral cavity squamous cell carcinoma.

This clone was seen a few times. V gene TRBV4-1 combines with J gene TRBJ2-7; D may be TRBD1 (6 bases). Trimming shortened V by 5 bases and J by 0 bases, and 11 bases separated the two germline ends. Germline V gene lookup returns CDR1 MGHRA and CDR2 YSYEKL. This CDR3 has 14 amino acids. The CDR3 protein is CASSKRQDSYEQYF. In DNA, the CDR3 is TGCGCCAGCAGCAAACGACAGGACTCCTACGAGCAGTACTTC.

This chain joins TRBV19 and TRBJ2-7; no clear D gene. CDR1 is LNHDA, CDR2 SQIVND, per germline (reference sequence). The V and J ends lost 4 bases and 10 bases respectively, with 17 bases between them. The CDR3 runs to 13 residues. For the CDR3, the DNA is TGTGCCAGTAGTACCTCCTGGACCGCACTCCAGTACTTC. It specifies CASSTSWTALQYF. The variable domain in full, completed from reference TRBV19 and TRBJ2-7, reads DGGITQSPKYLFRKEGQNVTLSCEQNLNHDAMYWYRQDPGQGLRLIYYSQIVNDFQKGDIAEGYSVSREKKESFPLTVTSAQKNPTAFYLCASSTSWTALQYFGPGTRLTVT.

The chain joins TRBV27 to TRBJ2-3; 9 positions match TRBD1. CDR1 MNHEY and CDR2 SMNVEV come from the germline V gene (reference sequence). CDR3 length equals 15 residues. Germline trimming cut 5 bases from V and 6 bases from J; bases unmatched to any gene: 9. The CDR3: CASSPGTGISDTQYF. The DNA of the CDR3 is TGTGCCAGCAGTCCCGGGACAGGGATTTCGGATACGCAGTATTTT.

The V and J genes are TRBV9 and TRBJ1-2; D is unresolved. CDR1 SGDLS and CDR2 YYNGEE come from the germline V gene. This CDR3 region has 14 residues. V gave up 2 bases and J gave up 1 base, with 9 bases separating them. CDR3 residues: CASSVETFNYGYTF. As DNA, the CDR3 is TGTGCCAGCAGCGTTGAGACATTTAACTATGGCTACACCTTC.

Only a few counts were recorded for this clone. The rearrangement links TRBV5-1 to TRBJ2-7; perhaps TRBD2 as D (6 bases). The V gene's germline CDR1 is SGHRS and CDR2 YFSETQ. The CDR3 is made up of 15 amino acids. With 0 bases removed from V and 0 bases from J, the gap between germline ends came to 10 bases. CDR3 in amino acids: CASSLGQTSSYEQYF. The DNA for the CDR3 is TGCGCCAGCAGCTTGGGGCAGACTAGCTCCTACGAGCAGTACTTC.

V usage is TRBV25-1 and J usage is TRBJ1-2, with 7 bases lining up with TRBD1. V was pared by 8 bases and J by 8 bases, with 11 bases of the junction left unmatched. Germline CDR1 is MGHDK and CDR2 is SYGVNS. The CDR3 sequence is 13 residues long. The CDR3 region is CASQGTASRGYTF. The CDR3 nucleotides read TGTGCCAGCCAGGGGACAGCTTCTCGCGGCTACACCTTC.

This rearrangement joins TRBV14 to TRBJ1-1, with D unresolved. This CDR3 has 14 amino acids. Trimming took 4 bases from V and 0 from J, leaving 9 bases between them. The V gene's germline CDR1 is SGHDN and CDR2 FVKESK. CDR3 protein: CASSPFLLNTEAFF. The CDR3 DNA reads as TGTGCCAGCAGCCCATTTCTCCTGAACACTGAAGCTTTCTTT.

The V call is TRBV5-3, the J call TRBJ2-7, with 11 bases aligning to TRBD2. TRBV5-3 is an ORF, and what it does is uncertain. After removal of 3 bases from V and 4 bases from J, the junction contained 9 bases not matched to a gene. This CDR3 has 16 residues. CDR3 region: CARSYNGTSGVYEQYF. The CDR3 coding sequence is TGTGCCAGAAGCTATAATGGGACTAGCGGTGTGTACGAGCAGTACTTC.

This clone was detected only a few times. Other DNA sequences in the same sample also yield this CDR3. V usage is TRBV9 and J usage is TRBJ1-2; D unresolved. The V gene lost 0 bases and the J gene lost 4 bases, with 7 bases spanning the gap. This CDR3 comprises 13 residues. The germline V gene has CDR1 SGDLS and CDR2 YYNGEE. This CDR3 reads CASSVEDGYGYTF. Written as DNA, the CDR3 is TGTGCCAGCAGCGTAGAGGACGGCTATGGCTACACCTTC. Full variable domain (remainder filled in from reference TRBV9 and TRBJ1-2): DSGVTQTPKHLITATGQRVTLRCSPRSGDLSVYWYQQSLDQGLQFLIQYYNGEERAKGNILERFSAQQFPDLHSELNLSSLELGDSALYFCASSVEDGYGYTFGSGTRLTVV.

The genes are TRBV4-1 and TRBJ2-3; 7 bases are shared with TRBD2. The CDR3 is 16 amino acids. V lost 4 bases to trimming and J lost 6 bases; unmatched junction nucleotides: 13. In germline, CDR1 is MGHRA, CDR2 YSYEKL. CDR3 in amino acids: CASSLVPGGLRDTQYF. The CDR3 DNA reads TGCGCCAGCAGCCTTGTCCCGGGAGGCCTCCGGGATACGCAGTATTTT.

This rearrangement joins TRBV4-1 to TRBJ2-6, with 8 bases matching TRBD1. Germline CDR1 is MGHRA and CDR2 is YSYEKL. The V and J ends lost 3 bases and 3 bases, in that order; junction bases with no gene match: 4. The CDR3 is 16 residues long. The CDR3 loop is CASSHQGAGGANVLTF. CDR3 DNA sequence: TGCGCCAGCAGCCACCAGGGGGCGGGTGGGGCCAACGTCCTGACTTTC.

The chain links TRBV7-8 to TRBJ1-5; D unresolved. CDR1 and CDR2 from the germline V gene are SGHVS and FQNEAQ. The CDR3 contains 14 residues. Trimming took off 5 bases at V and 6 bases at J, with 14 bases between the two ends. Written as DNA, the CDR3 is TGTGCCAGCAGCCCTAGAAGATCGGGTCAGCCCCAGCATTTT. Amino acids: CASSPRRSGQPQHF.

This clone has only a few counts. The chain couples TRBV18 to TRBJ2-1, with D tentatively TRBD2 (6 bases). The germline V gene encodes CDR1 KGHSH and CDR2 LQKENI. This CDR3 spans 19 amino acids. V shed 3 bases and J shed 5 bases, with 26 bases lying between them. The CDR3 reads CASSPPTWGRLVGDNEQFF. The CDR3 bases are TGTGCCAGCTCACCCCCTACCTGGGGGAGGTTAGTTGGGGACAATGAGCAGTTCTTC.

Here the CDR3 DNA reads TGTGCCACCCTCGGACAGGGCACAGATACGCAGTATTTT. The encoded protein is CATLGQGTDTQYF. J is TRBJ2-3 and V is TRBV19, with 7 bases identical to TRBD1. V shed 10 bases and J 1 base; nucleotides not matched to a gene: 5. CDR1 and CDR2 (germline): LNHDA, SQIVND (reference sequence). This CDR3 region has 13 residues.

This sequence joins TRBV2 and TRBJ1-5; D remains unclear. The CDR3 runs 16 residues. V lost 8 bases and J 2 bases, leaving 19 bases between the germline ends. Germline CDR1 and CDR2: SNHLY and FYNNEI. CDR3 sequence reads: CASERTPILGNQPQHF. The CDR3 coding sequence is TGTGCCAGCGAGCGAACACCTATCCTTGGCAATCAGCCCCAGCATTTT.

The CDR3 sequence: CSVVGQGPGELFF. The CDR3 DNA reads TGCAGCGTTGTAGGGCAGGGCCCCGGGGAGCTGTTTTTT. The gene calls are TRBV29-1 and TRBJ2-2; D is perhaps TRBD1 (5 bases). CDR3 length: 13 amino acids. Germline-derived CDR1 and CDR2 are SQVTM and ANQGSEA. V gave up 4 bases and J gave up 6 bases, with 12 bases separating them.

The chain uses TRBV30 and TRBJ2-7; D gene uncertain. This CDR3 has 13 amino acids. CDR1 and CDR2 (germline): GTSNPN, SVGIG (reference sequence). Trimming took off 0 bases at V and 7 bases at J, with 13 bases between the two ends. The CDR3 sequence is CAWSVMTPGEQYF. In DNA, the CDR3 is TGTGCCTGGAGTGTAATGACACCCGGGGAGCAGTACTTC.

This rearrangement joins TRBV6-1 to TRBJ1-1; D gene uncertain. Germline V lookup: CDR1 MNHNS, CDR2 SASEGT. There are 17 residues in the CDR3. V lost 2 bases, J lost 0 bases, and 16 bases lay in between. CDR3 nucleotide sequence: TGTGCCAGCAGTGAATCTCTTCCAGGAGACATGAACACTGAAGCTTTCTTT. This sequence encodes CASSESLPGDMNTEAFF.